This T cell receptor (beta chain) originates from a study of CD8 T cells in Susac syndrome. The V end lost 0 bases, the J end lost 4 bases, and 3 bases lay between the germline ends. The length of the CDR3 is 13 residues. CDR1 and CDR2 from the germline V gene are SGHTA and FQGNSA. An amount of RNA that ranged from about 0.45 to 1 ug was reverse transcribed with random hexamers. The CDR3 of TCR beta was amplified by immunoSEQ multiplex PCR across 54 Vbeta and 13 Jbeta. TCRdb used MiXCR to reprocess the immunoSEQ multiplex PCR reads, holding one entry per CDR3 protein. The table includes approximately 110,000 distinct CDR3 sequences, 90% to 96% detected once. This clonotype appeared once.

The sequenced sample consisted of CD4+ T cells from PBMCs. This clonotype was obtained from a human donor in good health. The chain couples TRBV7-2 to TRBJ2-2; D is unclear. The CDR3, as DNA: TGTGCCAGCAGCTTAGCGTTCACCGGGGAGCTGTTTTTT. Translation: CASSLAFTGELFF.